The 14 T cell receptor beta chains reported below all come from one sample, sequenced in a study of T cell repertoires in cytomegalovirus infection. TCRdb processed the reads anew with MiXCR; each CDR3 protein has one entry. Counted here are some 920,000 distinct CDR3 sequences, about 33% occurring once; the ten biggest clones make up under 15%. These receptors have no known antigen. This sample comprised cultured CD8+ T cells from PBMCs, obtained from culture after CMV antigen stimulation. The receptors stem from a human donor in good health (CMV status not recorded). Some clones in this sample may be carry-over from other donors' samples.

This rearrangement joins TRBV6-2 or TRBV6-3 to TRBJ2-7, with 7 bases lining up with TRBD1. V was clipped by 2 bases and J by 3 bases; unmatched bases: 7. Germline assignment: CDR1 MNHEY and CDR2 SVGEGT. The CDR3 is made up of 15 amino acids. CDR3 sequence reads: CASSYPGTAYYEQYV. DNA of the CDR3: TGTGCCAGCAGTTACCCGGGGACAGCGTACTACGAGCAGTACGTC.

The table lists this clonotype with a few counts. The chain joins TRBV7-3 to TRBJ1-4; no firm D call. Trimming took 5 bases from V and 5 from J, leaving 12 bases between them. This CDR3 is built from 14 residues. Germline CDR1 and CDR2: SGHTA and FQGTGA. CDR3 loop: CASSTRAGNEKLFF. The CDR3 DNA sequence: TGTGCCAGCAGCACCCGGGCCGGGAATGAAAAACTGTTTTTT.

This clonotype has just a few counts. The chain couples TRBV6-5 to TRBJ1-2, with 8 bases lining up with TRBD1. The CDR3 loop spans 15 amino acids. CDR1 is MNHEY, CDR2 SVGAGI, per germline. V was clipped by 0 bases and J by 4 bases; unmatched bases: 4. The CDR3 is CASSYSRTGSYGYTF. The CDR3, as DNA: TGTGCCAGCAGTTACTCTCGGACAGGGTCCTATGGCTACACCTTC.

This clonotype has just a few counts. This chain joins TRBV5-4 and TRBJ2-3; D call uncertain. Germline loops: CDR1 SGHNT, CDR2 YYREEE (reference sequence). This CDR3 region has 14 residues. V was cut by 5 bases and J by 3 bases, with 13 bases left in between. Written as DNA, the CDR3 is TGTGCCAGCAGGGGGAAGGGTCGAACAGATACGCAGTATTTT. Translating gives CASRGKGRTDTQYF.

This clonotype was recorded many times. The gene calls are TRBV7-6 and TRBJ1-5; 10 bases are a match to TRBD1. V gave up 2 bases and J gave up 4 bases; unmatched junction bases: 11. The CDR3 sequence is 18 residues long. Germline CDR1 and CDR2: SGHVS and FNYEAQ. The DNA of the CDR3 is TGTGCCAGCAGCTTAAGGGGCGGGACAGGGGAGACGAATCAGCCCCAGCATTTT. Its protein product is CASSLRGGTGETNQPQHF.

V usage is TRBV4-1 and J usage is TRBJ2-5; D possibly corresponds to TRBD2 (5 bases). The V end lost 1 base, the J end lost 3 bases, and 9 bases lay between the germline ends. Germline lookup yields CDR1 MGHRA and CDR2 YSYEKL. The CDR3 loop spans 14 amino acids. CDR3 in DNA: TGCGCCAGCAGCCAAGTGGTGAGGGAAGAGACCCAGTACTTC. Translating it yields CASSQVVREETQYF.

The J gene is TRBJ1-1, the V gene TRBV29-1; 9 positions agree with TRBD1. This CDR3 spans 16 amino acids. Looked up from germline, CDR1 is SQVTM and CDR2 is ANQGSEA. J gave up 1 base and V 0 bases, and 6 bases lay outside the gene matches. The CDR3 coding sequence is TGCAGCGTTGAAGATTTGCGGGACAGGGAGAACACTGAAGCTTTCTTT. This translates into CSVEDLRDRENTEAFF.

The rearrangement links TRBV5-6 to TRBJ1-6; D might be TRBD1 (5 bases). The CDR3 has 15 residues. Germline CDR1 is SGHDT and CDR2 is YYEEEE. The ends were cut back, 0 bases at V and 6 bases at J, with 10 bases in the middle. CDR3 DNA: TGTGCCAGCAGCTTGGAGGCAGGGCCTAATTCACCCCTCCACTTT. This translates into CASSLEAGPNSPLHF.

This clonotype was detected ten times or more. The rearrangement links TRBV7-9 to TRBJ1-2, with unresolved D. The CDR3 is made up of 13 amino acids. CDR1 is SEHNR, CDR2 FQNEAQ, per germline (reference sequence). V lost 7 bases and J lost 4, with 13 bases in between. In DNA form, the CDR3 reads TGTGCCAGCATCCAAGACGGTTCCTATGGCTACACCTTC. Translated: CASIQDGSYGYTF.

The J gene is TRBJ1-2, the V gene TRBV9; 7 bases are shared with TRBD1. The CDR3 is 12 amino acids. Looked up from germline, CDR1 is SGDLS and CDR2 is YYNGEE. V lost 3 bases, J lost 13 bases, and 9 bases stayed unmatched. CDR3 nucleotides: TGTGCCAGCAGCGGGCCGGGACAGACATTCACCTTC. Protein product: CASSGPGQTFTF.

This clonotype was picked up many times. The V gene is TRBV20-1, the J gene TRBJ1-6, with 7 bases aligning to TRBD1. In germline, CDR1 is DFQATT, CDR2 SNEGSKA (reference sequence). The CDR3 consists of 15 residues. V shed 4 bases, J shed 1 base, and the junction held 4 bases outside the gene matches. The CDR3 loop reads CSAKKQGSYNSPLHF. CDR3 nucleotide sequence: TGCAGTGCTAAGAAACAGGGGTCCTATAATTCACCCCTCCACTTT.

This clonotype was seen more than once but under ten times. The chain links TRBV14 to TRBJ2-7, with 9 bases matching TRBD1. Trimming at V came to 3 bases and at J to 3 bases, leaving 3 bases not matched to a gene. The germline V gene encodes CDR1 SGHDN and CDR2 FVKESK. The CDR3 extends over 14 amino acids. CDR3 sequence reads: CASSHRDRVYEQYF. CDR3 in DNA: TGTGCCAGCAGCCACCGGGACAGGGTCTACGAGCAGTACTTC.

On this clonotype: This may arise from a read error, as a much more abundant clone is one base away. The chain joins TRBV7-4 to TRBJ1-1; perhaps TRBD1 as D (5 bases). In germline, CDR1 is SGHVT, CDR2 SQSDAQ. The CDR3 loop spans 16 amino acids. Here the CDR3 reads CTSSPKGGTVNTEAFF. CDR3 DNA sequence: TGTACCAGCAGCCCGAAGGGTGGGACGGTGAACACTGAAGCTTTCTTT.

The CDR3 DNA follows: TGTGCCAGCCTTATAGCGGGGGGCTCTGAGCAGTTCTTC. Translation gives CASLIAGGSEQFF. The V and J genes are TRBV27 and TRBJ2-1; 10 positions match TRBD2. V shed 8 bases, J shed 9 bases, and the junction held 7 bases outside the gene matches. The CDR3 length is 13 residues. Per the germline V gene, CDR1 is MNHEY and CDR2 is SMNVEV (reference sequence).